This T cell receptor beta chain was retrieved from a study of T cell changes during pregnancy in multiple sclerosis. The junction had 5 bases not matched to a gene; V was cut back by 5 bases and J by 0 bases. Germline V gene sequence: CDR1 SGDLS, CDR2 YYNGEE. The CDR3 contains 15 residues. TCRdb's copy holds only in-frame clones and misses some; the assay was immunoSEQ multiplex PCR. The table shows 60,000 to 75,000 clones, with 90% to 95% occurring only once. The sequence derives from a female donor with multiple sclerosis, enrolled in a pregnancy study. Source: CD8+ T cells from peripheral blood mononuclear cells, taken in the second trimester of pregnancy. This chain uses TRBV9 with TRBJ1-3; 7 bases align to TRBD1. The CDR3 DNA sequence: TGTGCCAGCAGAGCCGGGGACAGCTCTGGAAACACCATATATTTT. This sequence encodes CASRAGDSSGNTIYF.